The clone carrying this T cell receptor beta chain turned up a few times. Its antigen remains unknown. V lost 0 bases to trimming and J lost 9 bases; unmatched junction nucleotides: 13. Germline V gives CDR1 SGDLS, CDR2 YYNGEE. The CDR3 consists of 17 residues. The authors obtained over 98% purity in all sorted populations. This record comes from a study of beta chain features in type 1 diabetes. Looking at the study overall: Sorted cell examination encompassed roughly 110 million cells across all samples. Study findings and constraints: People with Type 1 diabetes carried modestly yet significantly shorter TCRB CDR3s in all four CD4+ subsets.

What was sequenced were expressed TCRB transcripts, since all of the isolated RNA had been reverse transcribed. Produced via immunoSEQ multiplex PCR; TCRdb's table is partial and in-frame only. The data show fewer than 250,000 clones, 9.6% seen once. The specimen was naive CD4+ T cells from blood. This clonotype was obtained from a woman between 18 and 30 years old in good health. The genes are TRBV9 and TRBJ2-1; 9 bases are shared with TRBD2. The CDR3 is CASSVAAVSGRWGEQFF. CDR3 DNA sequence: TGTGCCAGCAGCGTAGCAGCCGTTAGCGGGAGATGGGGTGAGCAGTTCTTC.